This T cell receptor beta chain was captured in a study of response to subunit inactivated influenza vaccine. Germline CDR1 and CDR2: MDHEN and SYDVKM. With 7 bases removed from V and 9 bases from J, the gap between germline ends came to 16 bases. The CDR3 extends over 13 amino acids. Comments on this clonotype: Its antigen is currently unknown.

Study-wide points: Each seasonal influenza vaccination recruits few new T cells, the authors suggested.

TCRdb re-derived calls from the RT-PCR reads in MiXCR, one entry per CDR3 protein. The sample has approximately 680,000 distinct CDR3 sequences, about 15% seen once; the top ten hold approximately 10%. Sequences were derived from PBMCs from blood, sampled approximately 13 days after vaccination. V and J are TRBV28 and TRBJ2-1, with D possibly matching TRBD2 (5 bases). The source is a man aged 50 to 60 who received an inactivated influenza vaccine. The CDR3, as DNA: TGTGCCAGCACCCCACTAGAGACTGGTGAGCAGTTCTTC. Its protein product is CASTPLETGEQFF. Supplemented by reference TRBV28 and TRBJ2-1, the full variable domain reads DVKVTQSSRYLVKRTGEKVFLECVQDMDHENMFWYRQDPGLGLRLIYFSYDVKMKEKGDIPEGYSVSREKKERFSLILESASTNQTSMYLCASTPLETGEQFFGPGTRLTVL.